One and the same sample provided the 21 T cell receptor beta chains below, sequenced in a study of T cells in Graves' hyperthyroidism and ophthalmopathy. RNA transcripts were the template for amplifying TCR beta CDR3 regions. First-round RT-PCR targeting the TCR CDR3 was performed with the HTBI primer set. From the multiplex PCR reads, TCRdb called clonotypes with MiXCR, one entry per CDR3 protein. The table lists approximately 620,000 distinct CDR3 sequences, more than 15% of them singletons. Sequencing was done on a sample of blood. The source is a woman aged 40-49 years with Graves' ophthalmopathy.

This clonotype was observed at least ten times. The CDR3 protein is CASSLGAQGSGETQYF. In nucleotides, the CDR3 is TGCGCCAGCAGCTTGGGGGCCCAGGGAAGTGGAGAGACCCAGTACTTC. The chain couples TRBV5-1 to TRBJ2-5; D may be TRBD1 (5 bases). The CDR3 is 16 amino acids. Between the trimmed V and J ends, which lost 0 bases and 4 bases, there was a span of 16 bases. CDR1 SGHRS and CDR2 YFSETQ come from the germline V gene.

This clonotype was counted a few times. The chain joins TRBV3-1 to TRBJ1-3, with 7 bases that match TRBD1. Germline V CDR1 and CDR2: LGHDT, YNNKEL (reference sequence). The CDR3 consists of 17 residues. V trimming: 4 bases; J trimming: 6 bases; junction bases outside the gene matches: 15. The CDR3 bases are TGTGCCAGCAGCCGGGGAGGATCAGGGGGACAAGTAAACACCATATATTTT. Amino acids: CASSRGGSGGQVNTIYF.

In this sample, this clonotype turned up a few times. The CDR3 sequence: CASSTSPGPEDTQYF. The DNA of the CDR3 is TGTGCCAGCAGCACATCTCCGGGACCTGAAGATACGCAGTATTTT. The genes are TRBV6-1 and TRBJ2-3; either TRBD1 or TRBD2 may supply D (5 bases each). V was clipped by 6 bases and J by 5 bases, with 18 bases between them. The CDR3 totals 15 residues. The germline gives CDR1 MNHNS, CDR2 SASEGT.

This clonotype has a count of ten or more. The chain combines TRBV6-1 with TRBJ1-5; D unclear. The CDR3 runs 15 residues. V lost 6 bases to trimming and J lost 0 bases, with 12 bases between them. In germline, CDR1 is MNHNS, CDR2 SASEGT. The CDR3 region is CASRSTRYSNQPQHF. The CDR3 bases are TGTGCCAGCAGGTCGACACGTTATAGCAATCAGCCCCAGCATTTT.

In the case of this clonotype: A much more abundant neighbour one base away suggests this may be a read error. The chain combines TRBV15 with TRBJ2-3, with D unclear. The V gene lost 5 bases and the J gene lost 0 bases, with 15 bases spanning the gap. CDR3 size: 16 residues. Germline V gene data show CDR1 as LNHNV and CDR2 as YYDKDF (reference sequence). The DNA for the CDR3 is TGTGCCACCAGCCAAGGTAGTGGGAAAAGCACAGATACGCAGTATTTT. This sequence encodes CATSQGSGKSTDTQYF. The variable domain in full, completed from reference TRBV15 and TRBJ2-3, reads DAMVIQNPRYQVTQFGKPVTLSCSQTLNHNVMYWYQQKSSQAPKLLFHYYDKDFNNEADTPDNFQSRRPNTSFCFLDIRSPGLGDTAMYLCATSQGSGKSTDTQYFGPGTRLTVL.

The gene calls are TRBV4-1 and TRBJ1-1; D is uncertain. CDR3 length: 16 residues. The V and J ends lost 4 bases and 0 bases respectively, with 15 bases between them. CDR1 is MGHRA, CDR2 YSYEKL, per germline. CDR3 coding DNA: TGCGCCAGCAGCCTCTGGCGGGCGAGCATGAACACTGAAGCTTTCTTT. Residues: CASSLWRASMNTEAFF.

This clonotype was recorded many times. The rearrangement joins TRBV5-1 to TRBJ1-1; D is possibly TRBD1 (5 bases). The V gene lost 3 bases and the J gene lost 4 bases, with 16 bases spanning the gap. CDR3 length equals 15 residues. CDR1 is SGHRS and CDR2 is YFSETQ in the germline V gene. The CDR3 bases are TGCGCCAGCAGCTGGGGGGGGGTCGGGGCCACTGAAGCTTTCTTT. It codes for CASSWGGVGATEAFF.

The sample holds a few counts of this clonotype. This rearrangement joins TRBV18 to TRBJ1-5; no clear D gene. Per the germline V gene, CDR1 is KGHSH and CDR2 is LQKENI. The CDR3 is 14 amino acids. V lost 6 bases to trimming and J lost 5 bases, with 14 bases between them. CDR3 nucleotide sequence: TGTGCCAGCTCTCAAAGGACGGAATATCAGCCCCAGCATTTT. It specifies CASSQRTEYQPQHF.

This clonotype was found a few times. V is TRBV12-3 or TRBV12-4 and J is TRBJ1-5; D not certain. There are 16 residues in the CDR3. Between the trimmed V and J ends, which lost 1 base and 0 bases, there was a span of 10 bases. The CDR3 nucleotides read TGTGCCAGCAGTTTAGAGGGAGGAATTAGCAATCAGCCCCAGCATTTT. Translating it yields CASSLEGGISNQPQHF.

Ten or more counts support this clonotype. V and J are TRBV27 and TRBJ1-1, with TRBD1 identical over 8 bases. The CDR3 covers 15 residues. The germline CDR1 and CDR2 sequences are MNHEY and SMNVEV (reference sequence). V lost 8 bases and J lost 4; bases outside the gene matches: 12. The DNA of the CDR3 is TGTGCCAGCGCAGGGAACCAGGGGGCAGGCACTGAAGCTTTCTTT. This codes for CASAGNQGAGTEAFF.

The table lists this clonotype with a few counts. The chain has TRBV30 and TRBJ1-5, with TRBD1 identical over 7 bases. The germline gives CDR1 GTSNPN, CDR2 SVGIG (reference sequence). This CDR3 has 20 residues. With V trimmed by 2 bases and J by 2 bases, 21 bases remained unmatched. CDR3 coding DNA: TGTGCCTGGAGTTCCCAGGGGGTTTGGGGGAGCAGCGGAGGCAATCAGCCCCAGCATTTT. This codes for CAWSSQGVWGSSGGNQPQHF.

The chain recombines TRBV4-1 with TRBJ2-3, with a tentative D call TRBD1 (5 bases). Germline CDR1 reads MGHRA; CDR2 reads YSYEKL. Deletions cut 5 bases from V and 1 base from J, with 19 bases between. The CDR3 runs 17 residues. The CDR3: CASSLIGSGWGTDTQYF. The CDR3 nucleotides read TGCGCCAGCAGCTTAATCGGGTCAGGGTGGGGCACAGATACGCAGTATTTT.

The chain uses TRBV18 and TRBJ2-3; 8 bases fit TRBD2. Germline CDR1 reads KGHSH; CDR2 reads LQKENI. The CDR3 length is 18 residues. The V and J ends lost 3 bases and 0 bases, in that order; junction bases with no gene match: 11. Here the CDR3 DNA reads TGTGCCAGCTCACCCCTCCCTCTAACGGGGGGGAGCACAGATACGCAGTATTTT. Translating it yields CASSPLPLTGGSTDTQYF.

There are many counts of this clonotype. The chain recombines TRBV6-5 with TRBJ2-2, with D unclear. Germline V lookup: CDR1 MNHEY, CDR2 SVGAGI. The CDR3 is 16 amino acids. With 2 bases removed from V and 5 bases from J, the gap between germline ends came to 15 bases. The CDR3 protein is CASSYQRHRRTGELFF. CDR3 nucleotides: TGTGCCAGCAGTTACCAGCGCCACAGACGTACCGGGGAGCTGTTTTTT.

This clonotype has a handful of counts. The rearrangement links TRBV29-1 to TRBJ2-3, with TRBD2 matching 7 bases. Germline V gives CDR1 SQVTM, CDR2 ANQGSEA. V dropped 7 bases and J dropped 6; count of bases not matched to a gene: 10. The CDR3 consists of 13 residues. CDR3 residues: CSAEGSRGDTQYF. In DNA, the CDR3 is TGCAGCGCCGAGGGGTCGCGGGGGGATACGCAGTATTTT.

The sample holds one count of this clonotype. V usage is TRBV27 and J usage is TRBJ2-3; D is perhaps TRBD2 (6 bases). V lost 7 bases and J 8 bases, leaving 19 bases between the germline ends. The CDR3 totals 14 residues. Germline CDR1 reads MNHEY; CDR2 reads SMNVEV (reference sequence). CDR3 sequence (DNA): TGTGCCAGCATCGGAGGGTTTAAGGAGGGTACGCAGTATTTT. It translates to CASIGGFKEGTQYF.

This clonotype was counted ten times or more. The rearrangement links TRBV24-1 to TRBJ2-1; 8 nucleotides align to TRBD1. Germline V gene data show CDR1 as KGHDR and CDR2 as SFDVKD. This CDR3 contains 15 residues. V gave up 4 bases and J gave up 7 bases; unmatched junction bases: 8. The CDR3 loop is CATSETRTGQNEQFF. The CDR3 bases are TGTGCCACCAGTGAAACCCGGACAGGGCAAAATGAGCAGTTCTTC.

This clonotype appeared many times. The chain uses TRBV6-1 and TRBJ1-1; TRBD1 is a possible D gene (6 bases). V lost 4 bases and J 3 bases, leaving 15 bases between the germline ends. CDR3 length: 15 residues. Germline lookup yields CDR1 MNHNS and CDR2 SASEGT. CDR3 protein: CASSAVPGQDTEAFF. The CDR3 coding sequence is TGTGCCAGCAGTGCCGTCCCGGGACAAGACACTGAAGCTTTCTTT.

V is TRBV27 and J is TRBJ1-3; weak D call: TRBD1 (5 bases). V gave up 5 bases and J gave up 0 bases, with 14 bases separating them. The germline gives CDR1 MNHEY, CDR2 SMNVEV (reference sequence). The CDR3 consists of 16 residues. CDR3 sequence reads: CASSPLGADSGNTIYF. The CDR3 bases are TGTGCCAGCAGTCCTCTCGGGGCCGACTCTGGAAACACCATATATTTT.

This clonotype was observed at least ten times. The chain carries TRBV11-2 and TRBJ2-5, with 7 bases fitting TRBD1. This CDR3 has 15 residues. Germline CDR1 is SGHAT and CDR2 is FQNNGV. V gave up 5 bases and J gave up 3 bases; unmatched junction bases: 9. CDR3 DNA: TGTGCCAGCAGCCCACGCCCCACAGGGGAAGAGACCCAGTACTTC. Protein product: CASSPRPTGEETQYF.

This clonotype was seen many times. This chain connects TRBV27 to TRBJ1-2, with 7 positions matching TRBD1. With 2 bases clipped from V and 4 bases from J, the junction kept 7 bases outside the gene matches. The germline gives CDR1 MNHEY, CDR2 SMNVEV (reference sequence). The CDR3 extends over 15 amino acids. In DNA, the CDR3 is TGTGCCAGCAGTTTAACGCAGGGGGGGTTCTATGGCTACACCTTC. Protein: CASSLTQGGFYGYTF.